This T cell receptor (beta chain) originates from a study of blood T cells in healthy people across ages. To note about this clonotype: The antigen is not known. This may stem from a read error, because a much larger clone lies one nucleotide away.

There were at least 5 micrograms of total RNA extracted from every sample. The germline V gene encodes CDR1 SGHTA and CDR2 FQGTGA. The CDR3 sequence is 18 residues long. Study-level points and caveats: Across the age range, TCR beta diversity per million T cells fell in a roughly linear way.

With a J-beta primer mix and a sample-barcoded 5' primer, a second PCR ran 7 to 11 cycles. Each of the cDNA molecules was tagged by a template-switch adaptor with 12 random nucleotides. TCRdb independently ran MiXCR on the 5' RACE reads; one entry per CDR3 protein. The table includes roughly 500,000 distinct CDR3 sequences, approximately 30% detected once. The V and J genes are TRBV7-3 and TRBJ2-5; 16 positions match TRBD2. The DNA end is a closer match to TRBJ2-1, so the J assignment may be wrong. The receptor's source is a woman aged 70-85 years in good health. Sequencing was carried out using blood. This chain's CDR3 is CASSLMGTSGGAVNEQFF. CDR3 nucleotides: TGTGCCAGCAGCTTAATGGGGACTAGCGGGGGGGCTGTCAATGAGCAGTTCTTC.